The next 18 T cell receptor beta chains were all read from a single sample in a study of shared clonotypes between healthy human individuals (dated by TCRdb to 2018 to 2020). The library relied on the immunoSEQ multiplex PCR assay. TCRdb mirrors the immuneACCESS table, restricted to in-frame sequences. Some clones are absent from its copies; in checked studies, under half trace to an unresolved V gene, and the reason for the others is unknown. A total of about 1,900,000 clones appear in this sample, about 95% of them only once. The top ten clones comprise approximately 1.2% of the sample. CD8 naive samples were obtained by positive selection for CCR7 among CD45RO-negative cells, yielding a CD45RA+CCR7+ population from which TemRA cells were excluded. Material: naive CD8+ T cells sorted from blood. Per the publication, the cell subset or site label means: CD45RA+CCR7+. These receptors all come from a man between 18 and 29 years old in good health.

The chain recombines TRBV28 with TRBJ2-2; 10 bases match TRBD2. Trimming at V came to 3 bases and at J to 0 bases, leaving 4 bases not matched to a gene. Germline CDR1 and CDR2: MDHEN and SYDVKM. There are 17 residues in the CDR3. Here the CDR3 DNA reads TGTGCCAGCAGTTTGTTTGGACTAGCGGCGAACACCGGGGAGCTGTTTTTT. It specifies CASSLFGLAANTGELFF.

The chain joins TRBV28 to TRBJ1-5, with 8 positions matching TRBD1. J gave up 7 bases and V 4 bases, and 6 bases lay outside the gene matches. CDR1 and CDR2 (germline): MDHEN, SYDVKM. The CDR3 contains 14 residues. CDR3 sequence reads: CASSYQGAGQPQHF. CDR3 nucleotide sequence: TGTGCCAGCAGTTACCAGGGGGCCGGGCAGCCCCAGCATTTT.

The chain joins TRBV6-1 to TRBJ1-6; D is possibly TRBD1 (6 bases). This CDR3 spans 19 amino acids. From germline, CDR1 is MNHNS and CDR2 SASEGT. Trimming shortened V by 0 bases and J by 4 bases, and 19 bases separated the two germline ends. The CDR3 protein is CASSEAIEQKGTYNSPLHF. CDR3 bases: TGTGCCAGCAGTGAAGCAATCGAACAGAAAGGGACATATAATTCACCCCTCCACTTT.

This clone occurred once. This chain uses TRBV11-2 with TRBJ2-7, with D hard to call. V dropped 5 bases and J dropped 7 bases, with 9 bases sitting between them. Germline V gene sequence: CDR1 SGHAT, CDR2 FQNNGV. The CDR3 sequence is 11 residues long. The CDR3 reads CASSTLGEQYF. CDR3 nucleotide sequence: TGTGCCAGCAGCACGTTAGGAGAGCAGTACTTC.

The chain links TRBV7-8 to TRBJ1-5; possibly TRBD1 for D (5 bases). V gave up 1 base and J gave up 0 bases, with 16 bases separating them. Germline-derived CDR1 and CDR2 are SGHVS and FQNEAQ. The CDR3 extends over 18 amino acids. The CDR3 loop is CASSLGAGLGHSNQPQHF. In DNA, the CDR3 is TGTGCCAGCAGCTTAGGGGCAGGCTTGGGGCATAGCAATCAGCCCCAGCATTTT.

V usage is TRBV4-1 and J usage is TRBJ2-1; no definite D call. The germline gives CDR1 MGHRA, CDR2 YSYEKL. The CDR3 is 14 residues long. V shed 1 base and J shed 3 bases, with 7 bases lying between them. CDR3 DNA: TGCGCCAGCAGCCAAGGGCCGCTCTACAATGAGCAGTTCTTC. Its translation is CASSQGPLYNEQFF.

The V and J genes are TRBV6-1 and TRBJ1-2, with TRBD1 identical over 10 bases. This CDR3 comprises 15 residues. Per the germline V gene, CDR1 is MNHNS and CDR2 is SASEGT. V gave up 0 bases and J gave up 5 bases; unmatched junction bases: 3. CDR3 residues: CASSEAGTGDYGYTF. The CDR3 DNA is TGTGCCAGCAGTGAAGCGGGGACAGGGGATTATGGCTACACCTTC.

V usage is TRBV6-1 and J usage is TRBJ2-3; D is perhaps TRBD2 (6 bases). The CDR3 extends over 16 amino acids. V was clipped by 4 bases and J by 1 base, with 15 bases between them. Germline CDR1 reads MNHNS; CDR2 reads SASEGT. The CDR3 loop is CASSVYSGEGTDTQYF. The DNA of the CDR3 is TGTGCCAGCAGTGTCTATTCGGGGGAAGGCACAGATACGCAGTATTTT.

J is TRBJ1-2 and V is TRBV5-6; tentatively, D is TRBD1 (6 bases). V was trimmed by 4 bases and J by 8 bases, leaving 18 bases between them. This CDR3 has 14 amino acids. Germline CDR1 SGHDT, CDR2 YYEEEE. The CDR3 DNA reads TGTGCCAGCAGCCTTCCGAACAGGGAAAACGGCTACACCTTC. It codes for CASSLPNRENGYTF. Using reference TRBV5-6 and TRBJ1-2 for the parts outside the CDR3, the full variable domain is DAGVTQSPTHLIKTRGQQVTLRCSPKSGHDTVSWYQQALGQGPQFIFQYYEEEERQRGNFPDRFSGHQFPNYSSELNVNALLLGDSALYLCASSLPNRENGYTFGSGTRLTVV.

The DNA for the CDR3 is TGCGCCAGCAGCCAAGATGGGCTGGAGCGGGAGGGAATACACGAGCAGTACTTC. It encodes CASSQDGLEREGIHEQYF. The V and J genes are TRBV4-3 and TRBJ2-7; 10 positions match TRBD2. Trimming removed 0 bases from V and 5 bases from J; junction bases left unmatched: 13. CDR1 is LGHNA, CDR2 YSLEER, per germline. The CDR3 loop spans 18 amino acids.

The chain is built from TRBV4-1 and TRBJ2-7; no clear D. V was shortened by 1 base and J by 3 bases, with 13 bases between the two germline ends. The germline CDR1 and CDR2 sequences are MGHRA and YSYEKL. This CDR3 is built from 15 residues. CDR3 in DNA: TGCGCCAGCAGCCAAGTCACCAGTGGCCACTACGAGCAGTACTTC. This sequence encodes CASSQVTSGHYEQYF.

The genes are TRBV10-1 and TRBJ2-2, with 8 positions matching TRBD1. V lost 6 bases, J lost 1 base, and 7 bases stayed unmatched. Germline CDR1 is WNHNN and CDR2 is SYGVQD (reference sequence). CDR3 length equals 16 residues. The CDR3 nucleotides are TGCGCCAGCAGAGGAAGACAGGGGAGGAACACCGGGGAGCTGTTTTTT. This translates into CASRGRQGRNTGELFF.

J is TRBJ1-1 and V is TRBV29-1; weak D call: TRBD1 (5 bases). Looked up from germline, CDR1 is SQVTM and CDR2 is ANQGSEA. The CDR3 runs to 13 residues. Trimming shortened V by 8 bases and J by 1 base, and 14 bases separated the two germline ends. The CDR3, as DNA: TGCAGCCATGCGGGGGAGTCGAACACTGAAGCTTTCTTT. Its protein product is CSHAGESNTEAFF.

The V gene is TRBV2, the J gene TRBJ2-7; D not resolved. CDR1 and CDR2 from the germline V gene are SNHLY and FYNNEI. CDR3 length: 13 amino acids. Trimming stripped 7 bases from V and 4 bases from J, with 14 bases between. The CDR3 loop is CASTPVGTYEQYF. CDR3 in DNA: TGTGCCAGCACCCCCGTGGGCACGTACGAGCAGTACTTC.

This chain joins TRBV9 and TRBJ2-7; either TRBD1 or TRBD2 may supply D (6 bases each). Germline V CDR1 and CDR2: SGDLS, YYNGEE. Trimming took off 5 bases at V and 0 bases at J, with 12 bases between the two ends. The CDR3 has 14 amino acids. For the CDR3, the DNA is TGTGCCAGCAGTCCGGGGGCCTACTCCTACGAGCAGTACTTC. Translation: CASSPGAYSYEQYF. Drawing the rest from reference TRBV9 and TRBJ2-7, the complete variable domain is DSGVTQTPKHLITATGQRVTLRCSPRSGDLSVYWYQQSLDQGLQFLIQYYNGEERAKGNILERFSAQQFPDLHSELNLSSLELGDSALYFCASSPGAYSYEQYFGPGTRLTVT.

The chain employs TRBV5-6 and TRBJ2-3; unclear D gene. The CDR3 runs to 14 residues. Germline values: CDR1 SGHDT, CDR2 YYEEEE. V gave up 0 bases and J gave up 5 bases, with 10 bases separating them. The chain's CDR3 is CASSLDASGDTQYF. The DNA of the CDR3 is TGTGCCAGCAGCTTGGACGCCTCAGGAGATACGCAGTATTTT. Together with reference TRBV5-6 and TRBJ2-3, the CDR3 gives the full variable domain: DAGVTQSPTHLIKTRGQQVTLRCSPKSGHDTVSWYQQALGQGPQFIFQYYEEEERQRGNFPDRFSGHQFPNYSSELNVNALLLGDSALYLCASSLDASGDTQYFGPGTRLTVL.

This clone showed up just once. DNA of the CDR3: TGCGCCAGCAGCCAAGTGTGGGACAGGGGGCTGGAGACCCAGTACTTC. The encoded protein is CASSQVWDRGLETQYF. The chain is built from TRBV4-3 and TRBJ2-5; 12 bases map to TRBD1. The CDR3 extends over 16 amino acids. Per germline, CDR1 LGHNA and CDR2 YSLEER. Trimming at V came to 1 base and at J to 5 bases, leaving 5 bases not matched to a gene.

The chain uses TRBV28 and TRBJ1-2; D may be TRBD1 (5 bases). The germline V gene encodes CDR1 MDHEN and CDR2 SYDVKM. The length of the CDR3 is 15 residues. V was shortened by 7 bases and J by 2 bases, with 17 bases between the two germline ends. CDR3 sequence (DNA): TGTGCCAGCATCATTAATGTGGGACTGAACTATGGCTACACCTTC. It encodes CASIINVGLNYGYTF.